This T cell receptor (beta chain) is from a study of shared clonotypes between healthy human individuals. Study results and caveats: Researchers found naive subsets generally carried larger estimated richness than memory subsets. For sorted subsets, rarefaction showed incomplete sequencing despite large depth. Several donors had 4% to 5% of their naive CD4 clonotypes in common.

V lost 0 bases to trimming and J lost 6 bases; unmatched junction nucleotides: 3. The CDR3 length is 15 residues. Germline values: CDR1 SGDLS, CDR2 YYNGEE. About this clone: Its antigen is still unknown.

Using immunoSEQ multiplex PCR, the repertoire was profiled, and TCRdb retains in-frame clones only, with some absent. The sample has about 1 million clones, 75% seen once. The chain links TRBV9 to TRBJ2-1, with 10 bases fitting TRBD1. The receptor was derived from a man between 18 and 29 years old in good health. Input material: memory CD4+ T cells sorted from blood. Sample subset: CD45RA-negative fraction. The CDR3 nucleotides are TGTGCCAGCAGCGTAGATGGACAGGGGGGCAATGAGCAGTTCTTC. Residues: CASSVDGQGGNEQFF. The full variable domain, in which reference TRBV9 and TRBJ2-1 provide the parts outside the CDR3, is DSGVTQTPKHLITATGQRVTLRCSPRSGDLSVYWYQQSLDQGLQFLIQYYNGEERAKGNILERFSAQQFPDLHSELNLSSLELGDSALYFCASSVDGQGGNEQFFGPGTRLTVL.